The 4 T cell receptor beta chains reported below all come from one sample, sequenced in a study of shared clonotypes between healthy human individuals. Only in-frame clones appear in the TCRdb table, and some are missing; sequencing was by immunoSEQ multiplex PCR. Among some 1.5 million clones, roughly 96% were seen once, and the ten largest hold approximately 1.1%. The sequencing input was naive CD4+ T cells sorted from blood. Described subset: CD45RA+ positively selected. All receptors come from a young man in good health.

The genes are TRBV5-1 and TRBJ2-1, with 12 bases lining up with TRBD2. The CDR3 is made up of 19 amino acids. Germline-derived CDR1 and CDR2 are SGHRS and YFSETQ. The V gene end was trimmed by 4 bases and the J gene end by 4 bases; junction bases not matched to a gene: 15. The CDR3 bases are TGCGCCAGCAGCACCGCCCCGACTAGCGGGAGTCGGTTTTACAATGAGCAGTTCTTC. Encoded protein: CASSTAPTSGSRFYNEQFF.

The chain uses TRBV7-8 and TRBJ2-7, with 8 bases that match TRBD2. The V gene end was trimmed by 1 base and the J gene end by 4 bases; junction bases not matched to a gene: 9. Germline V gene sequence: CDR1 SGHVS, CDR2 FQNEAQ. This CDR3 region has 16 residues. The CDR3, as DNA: TGTGCCAGCAGCTTAGTTGGCGGGAGGTATGGATACGAGCAGTACTTC. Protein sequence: CASSLVGGRYGYEQYF.

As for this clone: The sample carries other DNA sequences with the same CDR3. CDR3: CASSGGSYEQYF. CDR3 sequence (DNA): TGTGCCAGCTCAGGGGGCTCCTACGAGCAGTACTTC. The chain is built from TRBV19 and TRBJ2-7; 7 bases line up with TRBD1. Looked up from germline, CDR1 is LNHDA and CDR2 is SQIVND (reference sequence). Trimming cost V 9 bases and J 0 bases; bases outside gene matches: 2. There are 12 residues in the CDR3.

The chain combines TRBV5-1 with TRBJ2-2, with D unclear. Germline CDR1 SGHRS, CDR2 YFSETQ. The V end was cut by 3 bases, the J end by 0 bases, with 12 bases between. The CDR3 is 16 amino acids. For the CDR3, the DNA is TGCGCCAGCAGCTCCCTAGGACCTACGAACACCGGGGAGCTGTTTTTT. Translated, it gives CASSSLGPTNTGELFF.